Below, 14 T cell receptor beta chains from the same sample are listed, as sequenced in a study of T cell responses to AZD1222 COVID-19 vaccine (dated by TCRdb to the early 2020s). The time point label on this specimen signifies: baseline before first vaccination. The library was produced with the immunoSEQ multiplex PCR assay. TCRdb stores this immuneACCESS table with in-frame sequences only. Part of the clones is absent; in the studies checked, under half of the shortfall reflects unresolved V genes, and no reason is known for the rest. The sample includes around 140,000 clones, with roughly nine tenths observed a single time. Together, the top ten hold more than 1.5% of the sample. This specimen was peripheral blood, taken on day 0 of AZD1222 vaccination. The receptors come from an adult in good health.

The chain is built from TRBV5-6 and TRBJ2-1; D not certain. V lost 2 bases, J lost 7 bases, and 4 bases lay in between. Germline values: CDR1 SGHDT, CDR2 YYEEEE. CDR3 length equals 11 residues. The CDR3 DNA follows: TGTGCCAGCAGCTTAAGGAATGAGCAGTTCTTC. Amino acids: CASSLRNEQFF.

The CDR3 coding sequence is TGCGCCAGCAGACAGGGTCCGATCTCCTACGAGCAGTACTTC. The encoded protein is CASRQGPISYEQYF. This chain uses TRBV4-1 with TRBJ2-7, with D perhaps matching TRBD1 (6 bases). This CDR3 has 14 amino acids. Germline loops: CDR1 MGHRA, CDR2 YSYEKL. The ends were cut back, 6 bases at V and 0 bases at J, with 12 bases in the middle.

V gene TRBV11-2 combines with J gene TRBJ2-7; no clear D. The CDR3 is 11 amino acids. The germline CDR1 and CDR2 sequences are SGHAT and FQNNGV. V was shortened by 5 bases and J by 5 bases, with 7 bases between the two germline ends. CDR3 region: CASSMFDEQYF. CDR3 DNA: TGTGCCAGCAGCATGTTCGACGAGCAGTACTTC.

The chain is built from TRBV6-5 and TRBJ2-3; no definite D call. The CDR3 is 13 amino acids. Trimming shortened V by 2 bases and J by 3 bases, and 6 bases separated the two germline ends. CDR1 is MNHEY, CDR2 SVGAGI, per germline. DNA for the CDR3: TGTGCCAGCAGTTACAGCGATACAGATACGCAGTATTTT. Translated, it gives CASSYSDTDTQYF.

The chain is built from TRBV3-1 (or the pseudogene TRBV3-2) and TRBJ2-6; 8 bases map to TRBD2. Germline V gene lookup returns CDR1 LGHDT and CDR2 YNNKEL (reference sequence). This CDR3 has 17 amino acids. J lost 1 base, V lost 4 bases, and 6 bases had no gene match. The CDR3 reads CASSLGLGRSGANVLTF. DNA of the CDR3: TGTGCCAGCAGCCTGGGACTAGGAAGATCTGGGGCCAACGTCCTGACTTTC.

The chain uses TRBV20-1 and TRBJ1-1; D is unclear. The V gene's germline CDR1 is DFQATT and CDR2 SNEGSKA (reference sequence). CDR3 length equals 11 residues. V was cut by 0 bases and J by 11 bases, with 10 bases left in between. CDR3 in amino acids: CSARDRFEAFF. The CDR3 DNA reads TGCAGTGCTAGAGATCGGTTTGAGGCTTTCTTT.

The rearrangement joins TRBV7-8 to TRBJ2-4, with 12 bases matching TRBD2. The CDR3 consists of 17 residues. With V trimmed by 4 bases and J by 7 bases, 11 bases remained unmatched. Germline V CDR1 and CDR2: SGHVS, FQNEAQ. This chain's CDR3 is CASSSPTSGSYRNIQYF. The CDR3 nucleotides read TGTGCCAGCAGCTCCCCGACTAGCGGGAGTTACAGGAACATTCAGTACTTC.

This clone has only one observation. This rearrangement joins TRBV21-1 to TRBJ1-2; TRBD1, as called in the table, went unchecked against the DNA. TRBV21-1 is a recognized pseudogene. The CDR3 length is 14 residues. The CDR3 is CASSDGTGVGGYTF. The CDR3 DNA sequence: TGTGCCAGCAGCGACGGGACAGGGGTCGGGGGCTACACCTTC.

With regard to this clone: A junction end diverges from the germline sequence, so it may reflect a read error. The gene calls are TRBV19 and TRBJ2-5, with 9 bases matching TRBD2. The CDR3 is 14 amino acids. Germline values: CDR1 LNHDA, CDR2 SQIVND (reference sequence). The CDR3: CASSIYLGLAGSNF. CDR3 sequence (DNA): TGTGCCAGTAGTATTTATCTGGGGCTAGCGGGGTCGAACTTC.

Points on this clone: A read error may produce the germline difference seen at one junction end. J is TRBJ1-2 and V is TRBV3-1 (or the pseudogene TRBV3-2); D remains ambiguous. The CDR3 loop spans 15 amino acids. The V gene's germline CDR1 is LGHDT and CDR2 YNNKEL (reference sequence). In DNA form, the CDR3 reads TGTGCCAGCAGCTCAAGGGAAGTCTATAACGATGGCTACACCTTC. This codes for CASSSREVYNDGYTF.

V is TRBV9 and J is TRBJ2-7, with 8 bases identical to TRBD2. CDR1 is SGDLS and CDR2 is YYNGEE in the germline V gene. V was clipped by 0 bases and J by 4 bases; unmatched bases: 6. CDR3 length: 15 residues. The DNA of the CDR3 is TGTGCCAGCAGCGTAGACGGGAGGGCCAGTTACGAGCAGTACTTC. This codes for CASSVDGRASYEQYF.

The chain employs TRBV30 and TRBJ2-1; TRBD2 matches at 12 bases. Looked up from germline, CDR1 is GTSNPN and CDR2 is SVGIG (reference sequence). This CDR3 is built from 14 residues. V was clipped by 2 bases and J by 10 bases; unmatched bases: 6. DNA for the CDR3: TGTGCCTGGAGTAGGACTAGCGGGGCAAGGGAGCAGTTCTTC. Translating gives CAWSRTSGAREQFF.

Concerning this clone: One junction end disagrees with the germline gene, perhaps due to a read error. J is TRBJ1-2 and V is TRBV2; TRBD1 agrees at 8 bases. CDR1 is SNHLY and CDR2 is FYNNEI in the germline V gene. The CDR3 is 13 amino acids. The CDR3 sequence: CASREDRGGGYTF. DNA of the CDR3: TGTGCCAGCCGTGAAGACAGGGGCGGTGGCTACACCTTC.

This rearrangement joins TRBV30 to TRBJ2-1, with TRBD1 matching 7 bases. Germline CDR1 is GTSNPN and CDR2 is SVGIG (reference sequence). This CDR3 has 14 amino acids. The V segment lost 4 bases and the J segment 2 bases; nucleotides outside the gene matches: 5. The CDR3 nucleotides read TGTGCCTGGAACATACAGGGGCCCTACAATGAGCAGTTCTTC. Protein: CAWNIQGPYNEQFF.